This T cell receptor beta chain originates from a study of Tregs in tolerant kidney transplant recipients. The study's findings and limits: The small number of patients limits these findings pending further validation. Biological reproducibility was not directly addressed in this study.

TCRdb's copy holds only in-frame clones and misses some; the assay was immunoSEQ multiplex PCR. The repertoire has 69,000 or so clones, about 89% of them found once; the top ten carry approximately 0.39%. Concerning this clone itself: Its antigen is still unknown.

Thawed PBMCs were FACS-sorted into unstimulated CD4+CD25+CD127- regulatory T cells, CD4+CD25- non-regulatory cells, CD4 and CD8 cells. Trimming shortened V by 6 bases and J by 3 bases, and 20 bases separated the two germline ends. This CDR3 spans 16 amino acids. Germline CDR1 and CDR2: MDHEN and SYDVKM. The sequence was obtained from a human donor who received a combined kidney and bone marrow transplant. The input for sequencing was CD4+ T cells from blood, taken before the transplant. This chain links TRBV28 with TRBJ1-2; a possible D gene is TRBD1 (6 bases). The CDR3 nucleotides read TGTGCCAGCAGCACCTTGGACAGCCTGGTTTACTATGGCTACACCTTC. It yields the protein CASSTLDSLVYYGYTF.